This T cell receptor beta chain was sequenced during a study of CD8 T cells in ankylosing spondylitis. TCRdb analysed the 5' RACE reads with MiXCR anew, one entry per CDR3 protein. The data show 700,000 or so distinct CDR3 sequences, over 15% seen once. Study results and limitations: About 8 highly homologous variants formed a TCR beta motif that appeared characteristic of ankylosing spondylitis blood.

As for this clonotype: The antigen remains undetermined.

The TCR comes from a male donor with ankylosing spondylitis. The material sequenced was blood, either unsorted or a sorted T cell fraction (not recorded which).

As DNA, the CDR3 is TGTGCCAGCATGCGAGGACAGGGGAAGGGAAACACCATATATTTT. Translation: CASMRGQGKGNTIYF. The J gene is TRBJ1-3, the V gene TRBV12-3 or TRBV12-4, with 9 bases that match TRBD1. The CDR3 sequence is 15 residues long. Trimming removed 7 bases from V and 4 bases from J; junction bases left unmatched: 8.